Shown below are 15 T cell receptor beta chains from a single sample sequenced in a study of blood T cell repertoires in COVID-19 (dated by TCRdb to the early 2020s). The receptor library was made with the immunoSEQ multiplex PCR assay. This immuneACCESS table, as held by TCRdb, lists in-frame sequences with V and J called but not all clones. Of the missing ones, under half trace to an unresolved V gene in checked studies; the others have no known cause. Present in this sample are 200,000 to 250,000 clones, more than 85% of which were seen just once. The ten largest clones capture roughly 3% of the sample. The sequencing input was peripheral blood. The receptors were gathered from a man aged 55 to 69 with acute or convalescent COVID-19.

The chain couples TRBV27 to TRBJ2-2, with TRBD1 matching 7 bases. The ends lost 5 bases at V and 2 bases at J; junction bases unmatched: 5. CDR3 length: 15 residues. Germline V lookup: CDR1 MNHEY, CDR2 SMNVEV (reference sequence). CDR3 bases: TGTGCCAGCAGTCCCCGACAGGGAAACACCGGGGAGCTGTTTTTT. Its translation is CASSPRQGNTGELFF.

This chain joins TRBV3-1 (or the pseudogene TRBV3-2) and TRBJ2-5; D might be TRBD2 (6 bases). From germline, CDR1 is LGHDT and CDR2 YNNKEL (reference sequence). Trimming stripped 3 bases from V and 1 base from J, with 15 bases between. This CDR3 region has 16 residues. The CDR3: CASSHFTLALQETQYF. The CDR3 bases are TGTGCCAGCAGCCACTTCACCCTAGCGCTCCAAGAGACCCAGTACTTC.

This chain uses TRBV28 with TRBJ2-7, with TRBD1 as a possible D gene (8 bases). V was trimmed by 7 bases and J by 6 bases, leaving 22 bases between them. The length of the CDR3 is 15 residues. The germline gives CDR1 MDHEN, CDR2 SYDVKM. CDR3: CASIEGGTGRLEQYF. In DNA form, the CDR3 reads TGTGCCAGCATCGAGGGGGGGACAGGCCGCCTCGAGCAGTACTTC.

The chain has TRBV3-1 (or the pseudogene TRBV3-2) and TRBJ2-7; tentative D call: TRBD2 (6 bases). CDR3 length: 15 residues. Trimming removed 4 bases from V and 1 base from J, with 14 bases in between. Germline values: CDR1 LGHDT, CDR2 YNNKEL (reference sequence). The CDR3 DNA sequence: TGTGCCAGCAGCCGGGAACTAGCATCTTCCTACGAGCAGTACTTC. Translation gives CASSRELASSYEQYF.

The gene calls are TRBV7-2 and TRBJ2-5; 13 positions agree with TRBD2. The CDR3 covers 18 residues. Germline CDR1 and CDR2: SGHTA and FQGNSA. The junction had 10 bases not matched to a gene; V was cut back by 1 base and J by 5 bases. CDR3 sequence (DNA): TGTGCCAGCAGCTTAGTATTCACTAGCGGGGGGGCCGGGGAGACCCAGTACTTC. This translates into CASSLVFTSGGAGETQYF.

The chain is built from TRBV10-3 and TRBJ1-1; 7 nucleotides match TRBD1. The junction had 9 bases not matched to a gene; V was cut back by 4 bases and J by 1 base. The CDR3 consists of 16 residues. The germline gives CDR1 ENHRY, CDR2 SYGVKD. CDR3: CAISGSKGAGNTEAFF. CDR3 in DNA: TGTGCCATCAGTGGATCGAAGGGGGCCGGGAACACTGAAGCTTTCTTT.

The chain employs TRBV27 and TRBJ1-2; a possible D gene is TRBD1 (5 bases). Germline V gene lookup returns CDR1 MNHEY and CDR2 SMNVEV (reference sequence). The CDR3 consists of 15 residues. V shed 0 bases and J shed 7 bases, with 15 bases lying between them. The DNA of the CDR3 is TGTGCCAGCAGTTTATCGGGGGGAAGGTACGTTGGCTACACCTTC. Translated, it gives CASSLSGGRYVGYTF.

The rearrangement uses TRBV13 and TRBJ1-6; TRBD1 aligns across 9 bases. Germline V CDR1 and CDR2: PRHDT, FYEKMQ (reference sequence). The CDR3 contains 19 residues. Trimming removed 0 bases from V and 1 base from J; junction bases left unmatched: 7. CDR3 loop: CASSLGTGTGMSYNSPLHF. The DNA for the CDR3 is TGTGCCAGCAGCTTAGGCACAGGGACAGGGATGTCCTATAATTCACCCCTCCACTTT.

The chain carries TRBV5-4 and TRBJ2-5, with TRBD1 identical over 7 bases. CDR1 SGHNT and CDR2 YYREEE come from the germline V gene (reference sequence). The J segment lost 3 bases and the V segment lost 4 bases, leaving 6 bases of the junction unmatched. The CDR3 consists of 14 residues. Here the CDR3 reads CASSPAGTEETQYF. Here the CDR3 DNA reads TGTGCCAGCAGCCCCGCCGGGACAGAAGAGACCCAGTACTTC.

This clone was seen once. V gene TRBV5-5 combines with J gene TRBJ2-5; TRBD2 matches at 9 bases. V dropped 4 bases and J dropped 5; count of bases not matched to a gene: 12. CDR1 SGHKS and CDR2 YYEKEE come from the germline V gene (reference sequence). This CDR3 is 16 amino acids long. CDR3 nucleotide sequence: TGTGCCAGCAGCCGGTTAGGGTCTAGCGGGGTGGAGACCCAGTACTTC. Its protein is CASSRLGSSGVETQYF. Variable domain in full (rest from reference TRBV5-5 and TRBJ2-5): DAGVTQSPTHLIKTRGQQVTLRCSPISGHKSVSWYQQVLGQGPQFIFQYYEKEERGRGNFPDRFSARQFPNYSSELNVNALLLGDSALYLCASSRLGSSGVETQYFGPGTRLLVL.

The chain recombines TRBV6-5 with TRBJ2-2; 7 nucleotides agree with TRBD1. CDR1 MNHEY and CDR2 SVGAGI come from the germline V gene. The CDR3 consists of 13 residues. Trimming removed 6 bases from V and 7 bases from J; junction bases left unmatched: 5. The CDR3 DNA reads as TGTGCCAGCAGCAACAGGGGCGGCGGGGAGCTGTTTTTT. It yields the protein CASSNRGGGELFF.

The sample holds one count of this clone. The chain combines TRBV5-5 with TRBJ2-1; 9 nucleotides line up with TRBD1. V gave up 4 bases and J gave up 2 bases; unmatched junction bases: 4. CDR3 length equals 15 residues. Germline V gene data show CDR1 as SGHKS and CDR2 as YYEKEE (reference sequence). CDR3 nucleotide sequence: TGTGCCAGCAGCCCAGGGACAGGGCCCTACAATGAGCAGTTCTTC. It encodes CASSPGTGPYNEQFF.

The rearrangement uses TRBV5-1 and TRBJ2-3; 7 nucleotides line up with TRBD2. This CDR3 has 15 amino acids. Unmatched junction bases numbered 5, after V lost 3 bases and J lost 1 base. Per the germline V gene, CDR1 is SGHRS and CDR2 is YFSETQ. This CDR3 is CASSSRGERTDTQYF. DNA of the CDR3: TGCGCCAGCAGCTCTCGGGGGGAGCGCACAGATACGCAGTATTTT.

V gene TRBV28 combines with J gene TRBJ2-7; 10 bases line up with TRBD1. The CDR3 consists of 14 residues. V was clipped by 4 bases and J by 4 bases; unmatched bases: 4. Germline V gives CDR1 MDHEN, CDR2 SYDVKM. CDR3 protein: CASSYDRGPYEQYF. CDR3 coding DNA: TGTGCCAGCAGTTACGACAGGGGGCCTTACGAGCAGTACTTC.

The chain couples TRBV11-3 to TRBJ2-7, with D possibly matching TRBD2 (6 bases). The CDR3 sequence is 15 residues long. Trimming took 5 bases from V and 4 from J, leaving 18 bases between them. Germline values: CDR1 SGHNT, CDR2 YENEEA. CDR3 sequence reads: CASSIAGTGEYEQYF. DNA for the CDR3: TGTGCCAGCAGCATAGCCGGGACGGGAGAGTACGAGCAGTACTTC.